This T cell receptor (beta chain) was found in a study of blood T cell repertoires in COVID-19. Cohort placement rested on clinical history that participants reported themselves. Authors' methods: How many nucleated cells were present was estimated from reference gene primer amplification. The method was immunoSEQ multiplex PCR; TCRdb's version includes in-frame clones alone and lacks a portion of them. Clonal size and the V and J genes are those of that table, whereas D and trimming came from the DNA. The data contain some 400,000 clones, around 87% of them singletons. The germline gives CDR1 SGHAT, CDR2 FQNNGV. V lost 5 bases, J lost 14 bases, and 6 bases stayed unmatched. The CDR3 length is 13 residues.

The sequencing input was PBMCs or T cells enriched from blood (not recorded which). The chain uses TRBV11-2 and TRBJ2-3; 14 nucleotides align to TRBD2. The clonotype originates from a man younger than 40 who had recovered from COVID-19. CDR3 sequence reads: CASSPGTSGGWYF. The CDR3 DNA reads as TGTGCCAGCAGCCCGGGGACTAGCGGGGGTTGGTATTTT.